Shown below are 3 T cell receptor beta chains from a single sample sequenced in a study of CD8 T cells in Susac syndrome. RNA in amounts of about 0.45 to 1 ug was reverse transcribed with random hexamers. TCRdb reprocessed the immunoSEQ multiplex PCR reads via MiXCR and lists one record per CDR3 protein. This table holds tens of thousands of distinct CDR3 sequences, approximately 94% found once. The sample taken for sequencing was CD8+ T cells from PBMCs. These receptors were obtained from a human donor in good health.

The CDR3 loop is CASSQDFGQPQHF. In DNA form, the CDR3 reads TGCGCCAGCAGCCAAGATTTTGGGCAGCCCCAGCATTTT. This chain uses TRBV4-3 with TRBJ1-5, with D unresolved. The V and J ends lost 0 bases and 7 bases respectively, with 7 bases between them. This CDR3 has 13 amino acids. Germline-derived CDR1 and CDR2 are LGHNA and YSLEER.

The rearrangement links TRBV7-2 to TRBJ2-3, with D perhaps assigned TRBD1 or TRBD2 (5 bases each). Per germline, CDR1 SGHTA and CDR2 FQGNSA. Trimming took off 0 bases at V and 3 bases at J, with 7 bases between the two ends. The CDR3 totals 14 residues. The DNA of the CDR3 is TGTGCCAGCAGCTTAGCGGGACGTACAGATACGCAGTATTTT. As protein: CASSLAGRTDTQYF.

The rearrangement joins TRBV7-9 to TRBJ2-1; 9 bases map to TRBD1. Germline V gives CDR1 SEHNR, CDR2 FQNEAQ (reference sequence). V was clipped by 8 bases and J by 1 base; unmatched bases: 18. CDR3 size: 19 residues. CDR3 in DNA: TGTGCCAGCTGGACCTCGGACAGGGGAGCGGTCCTATCCTACAATGAGCAGTTCTTC. The encoded protein is CASWTSDRGAVLSYNEQFF.